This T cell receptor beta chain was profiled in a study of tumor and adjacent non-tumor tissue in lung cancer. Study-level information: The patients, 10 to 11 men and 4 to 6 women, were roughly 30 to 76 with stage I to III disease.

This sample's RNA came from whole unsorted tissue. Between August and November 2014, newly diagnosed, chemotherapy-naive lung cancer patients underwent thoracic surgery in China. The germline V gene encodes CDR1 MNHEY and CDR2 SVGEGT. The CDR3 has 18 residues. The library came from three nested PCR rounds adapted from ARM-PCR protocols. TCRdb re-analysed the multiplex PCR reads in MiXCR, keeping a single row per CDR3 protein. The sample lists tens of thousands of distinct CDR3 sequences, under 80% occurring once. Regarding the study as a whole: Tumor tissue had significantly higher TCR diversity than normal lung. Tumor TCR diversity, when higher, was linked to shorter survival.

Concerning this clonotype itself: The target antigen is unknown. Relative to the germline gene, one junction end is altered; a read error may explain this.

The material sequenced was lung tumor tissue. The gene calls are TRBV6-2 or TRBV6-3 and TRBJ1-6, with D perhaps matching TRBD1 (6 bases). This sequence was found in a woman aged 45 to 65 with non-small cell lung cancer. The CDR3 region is CAISYAGQFGIDNSPFHF. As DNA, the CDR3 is TGTGCCATCAGTTACGCCGGACAGTTTGGGATCGATAATTCACCCTTCCACTTT.